These 8 T cell receptor beta chains were sequenced from one sample in a study of blood T cell repertoires in COVID-19. The protocol was immunoSEQ multiplex PCR, while the TCRdb copy is restricted to in-frame clones and leaves out a portion. The table shows 300,000 to 450,000 clones, with approximately 90% occurring only once. Source material: peripheral blood. The receptors were gathered from a woman aged 55-70 years with COVID-19, enrolled during active disease.

The genes are TRBV6-5 and TRBJ2-7, with no clear D. Trimming took off 0 bases at V and 0 bases at J, with 12 bases between the two ends. The germline CDR1 and CDR2 sequences are MNHEY and SVGAGI. CDR3 length: 16 amino acids. CDR3 DNA sequence: TGTGCCAGCAGTTACTCTAATACTCCTAGCTCCTACGAGCAGTACTTC. Amino acids: CASSYSNTPSSYEQYF.

CDR3 nucleotide sequence: TGCGCCAGCAGCTTAACCGGGACTAGCGGCCGGAATGAGCAGTTCTTC. It encodes CASSLTGTSGRNEQFF. This chain joins TRBV5-1 and TRBJ2-1, with TRBD2 matching 11 bases. The CDR3 loop spans 16 amino acids. The V gene end was trimmed by 2 bases and the J gene end by 7 bases; junction bases not matched to a gene: 8. Per germline, CDR1 SGHRS and CDR2 YFSETQ.

The table lists this clone with a count of one. J is TRBJ1-1 and V is TRBV12-3 or TRBV12-4; D uncertain. Trimming pared 2 bases from V and 3 bases from J, leaving 7 bases between. The CDR3 spans 13 residues. In nucleotides, the CDR3 is TGTGCCAGCAGTTTAACACAGTACACTGAAGCTTTCTTT. It yields the protein CASSLTQYTEAFF.

In DNA, the CDR3 is TGTGCCAGCACCCTCACCGGGGAGCTGTTTTTT. Amino acid sequence: CASTLTGELFF. The chain is built from TRBV7-3 and TRBJ2-2; no firm D call. The V gene lost 7 bases and the J gene lost 4 bases, with 4 bases spanning the gap. Germline V gene sequence: CDR1 SGHTA, CDR2 FQGTGA. CDR3 length equals 11 residues.

This clone was picked up one time. The chain has TRBV18 and TRBJ1-1; a possible D gene is TRBD1 (6 bases). This CDR3 has 14 residues. Germline loops: CDR1 KGHSH, CDR2 LQKENI. V was clipped by 6 bases and J by 3 bases, with 14 bases between them. In DNA, the CDR3 is TGTGCCAGCTCCCGACAGGCCCGTGACACTGAAGCTTTCTTT. Residues: CASSRQARDTEAFF.

V is TRBV28 and J is TRBJ1-1, with D possibly matching TRBD1 (5 bases). In germline, CDR1 is MDHEN, CDR2 SYDVKM. V was shortened by 6 bases and J by 7 bases, with 15 bases between the two germline ends. The CDR3 spans 13 residues. CDR3 nucleotide sequence: TGTGCCAGCAGACTTCGACAGAAGGTTGAAGCTTTCTTT. Its protein product is CASRLRQKVEAFF.

CDR3 amino acids: CASRGQPSSGNTIYF. For the CDR3, the DNA is TGTGCCAGTAGAGGCCAGCCTAGCTCTGGAAACACCATATATTTT. J is TRBJ1-3 and V is TRBV19, with unresolved D. The CDR3 spans 15 residues. In germline, CDR1 is LNHDA, CDR2 SQIVND (reference sequence). The V end lost 6 bases, the J end lost 0 bases, and 12 bases lay between the germline ends.

The chain employs TRBV19 and TRBJ2-3; 10 bases line up with TRBD2. This CDR3 comprises 15 residues. The ends lost 7 bases at V and 0 bases at J; junction bases unmatched: 4. Per germline, CDR1 LNHDA and CDR2 SQIVND (reference sequence). For the CDR3, the DNA is TGTGCCAGTACCATTAGCGGGGGGAGCACAGATACGCAGTATTTT. Translated: CASTISGGSTDTQYF. Full variable domain (missing parts from reference TRBV19 and TRBJ2-3): DGGITQSPKYLFRKEGQNVTLSCEQNLNHDAMYWYRQDPGQGLRLIYYSQIVNDFQKGDIAEGYSVSREKKESFPLTVTSAQKNPTAFYLCASTISGGSTDTQYFGPGTRLTVL.